A single sample is the source of the 10 T cell receptor beta chains below, sequenced in a study of blood T cell repertoires in COVID-19 (dated by TCRdb to about 2020). Receptor libraries were prepared by the immunoSEQ multiplex PCR assay. As stored in TCRdb, this immuneACCESS dataset retains in-frame rearrangements with V and J assigned. A fraction of the clones does not appear; measured against another copy, unresolved V genes explain less than half of the discrepancy, and the remainder lacks a known reason. Present in this sample are a few hundred thousand clones, 88% of which were seen just once. 0.9% to 1% of the sample goes to the ten largest clones. Sequenced sample: peripheral blood. The receptors were gathered from a woman aged 40 to 55 who had recovered from COVID-19.

The chain couples TRBV29-1 to TRBJ1-1, with 8 bases lining up with TRBD1. This CDR3 is 15 amino acids long. Germline trimming cut 4 bases from V and 4 bases from J; bases unmatched to any gene: 11. The germline V gene encodes CDR1 SQVTM and CDR2 ANQGSEA. The DNA of the CDR3 is TGCAGCGTTGTTCGCAGGGGGCTTGAGGGCACTGAAGCTTTCTTT. Translated, it gives CSVVRRGLEGTEAFF.

CDR3: CASSYGGGGEKLFF. Here the CDR3 DNA reads TGTGCCAGCAGTTATGGCGGGGGTGGTGAAAAACTGTTTTTT. The J gene is TRBJ1-4, the V gene TRBV6-5; D may be TRBD1 (5 bases). The ends were cut back, 3 bases at V and 7 bases at J, with 12 bases in the middle. CDR3 length: 14 amino acids. In germline, CDR1 is MNHEY, CDR2 SVGAGI.

This chain links TRBV9 with TRBJ2-1; a weak D match, TRBD2 (5 bases). The germline CDR1 and CDR2 sequences are SGDLS and YYNGEE. V lost 0 bases, J lost 8 bases, and 9 bases lay in between. This CDR3 has 13 amino acids. The CDR3 bases are TGTGCCAGCAGCGTAGGAGGGTTGGATGAGCAGTTCTTC. Translated: CASSVGGLDEQFF.

In the case of this clone: Other DNA sequences in the sample encode the same CDR3. The V gene is TRBV29-1, the J gene TRBJ2-5; tentatively, D is TRBD2 (7 bases). Germline V lookup: CDR1 SQVTM, CDR2 ANQGSEA. V gave up 4 bases and J gave up 8 bases, with 14 bases separating them. The CDR3 is made up of 12 amino acids. CDR3 protein: CSVAGGPETQYF. CDR3 bases: TGCAGCGTTGCGGGGGGCCCGGAAACCCAGTACTTC.

The chain employs TRBV27 and TRBJ1-1; a weak D match, TRBD1 (5 bases). Trimming took 7 bases from V and 1 from J, leaving 28 bases between them. This CDR3 spans 19 amino acids. Germline-derived CDR1 and CDR2 are MNHEY and SMNVEV (reference sequence). CDR3 protein: CASTFKGRVGLITNTEAFF. CDR3 in DNA: TGTGCCAGCACCTTTAAGGGGAGGGTGGGCCTAATAACGAACACTGAAGCTTTCTTT.

This rearrangement joins TRBV27 to TRBJ2-3, with 9 positions matching TRBD2. Looked up from germline, CDR1 is MNHEY and CDR2 is SMNVEV (reference sequence). The CDR3 spans 15 residues. Trimming cost V 2 bases and J 3 bases; bases outside gene matches: 3. The CDR3 nucleotides read TGTGCCAGCAGTTTACTGGCGGGAGGGACAGATACGCAGTATTTT. This sequence encodes CASSLLAGGTDTQYF.

V gene TRBV6-6 combines with J gene TRBJ2-3; 10 nucleotides line up with TRBD2. The CDR3 contains 16 residues. After removal of 4 bases from V and 2 bases from J, the junction contained 6 bases not matched to a gene. Per the germline V gene, CDR1 is MNHNY and CDR2 is SVGAGI (reference sequence). CDR3 DNA sequence: TGTGCCAGCAGTTCCCTAGCGGGAGTGGTCACAGATACGCAGTATTTT. This codes for CASSSLAGVVTDTQYF.

This clone was recorded a few times. The V gene is TRBV10-3, the J gene TRBJ2-7, with a possible D match to TRBD1 (5 bases). In germline, CDR1 is ENHRY, CDR2 SYGVKD. V gave up 10 bases and J gave up 0 bases, with 10 bases separating them. There are 12 residues in the CDR3. The CDR3 here is CATSRGSYEQYF. CDR3 DNA sequence: TGTGCCACCTCAAGGGGCTCCTACGAGCAGTACTTC.

The chain has TRBV28 and TRBJ1-2; D gene uncertain. Trimming shortened V by 3 bases and J by 7 bases, and 6 bases separated the two germline ends. Germline CDR1 is MDHEN and CDR2 is SYDVKM. CDR3 length: 11 residues. CDR3: CASSLGSGYTF. CDR3 nucleotides: TGTGCCAGCAGTTTGGGCAGTGGCTACACCTTC.

This chain uses TRBV6-5 with TRBJ1-1; a possible D gene is TRBD1 (5 bases). From germline, CDR1 is MNHEY and CDR2 SVGAGI. Trimming stripped 0 bases from V and 0 bases from J, with 11 bases between. This CDR3 has 16 amino acids. The CDR3 coding sequence is TGTGCCAGCAGTTACTCGACCGGACAAATGAACACTGAAGCTTTCTTT. Amino acid sequence: CASSYSTGQMNTEAFF.